A single TCR beta chain is shown here with its context. Which antigen it targets is not known. The sample holds no much larger clone one base away, and base qualities are not on file. The protocol used for the library was the immunoSEQ multiplex PCR assay. For the multiplex PCR, a mixture combining 60 forward primers for TCR Vbeta segments and 13 reverse primers for TCR Jbeta segments was used. A multiplex PCR assay on genomic DNA amplified the CDR3 region of rearranged TCR beta genes. The Illumina HiSeq System was used to sequence the amplified TCR beta libraries as 87-base-pair reads. On the authors' methods: A later analysis counted about 80 million unique TCR beta chains across the approximately 700 repertoires, and roughly 11 million of these chains were shared by at least two donors. To remove PCR and sequencing errors, raw reads were error-corrected and collapsed into unique sequences using a nearest-neighbor algorithm that merged closely related sequences. CDR3 sequences were aligned to IMGT reference sequences to assign V, D and J gene segments. For a sequence to be retained, a match of at least six nucleotides was required to both a V gene segment and a J gene segment. A rearrangement counted as productive if the CDR3 had no stop codons and remained in frame with V and J, and every other rearrangement counted as non-productive. Following IMGT convention, CDR3 was defined as the stretch from the second conserved V-encoded cysteine up to the conserved J-encoded phenylalanine. The earlier analysis of about 500 of the donors excluded sequences that lacked an unambiguous match to a single V gene segment. An earlier analysis of 587 of the donors classified V segments as functional when productive rearrangements were above 56.7% and as segregating when the standard deviation between donors was above 5%. To diagnose cytomegalovirus status from the catalog of TCR beta chain sequences, a statistical classification framework was built. In a later analysis, TCR nucleotide sequences were compared against IMGT/GENE-DB human TR gene sequences so that V and J genes could be assigned. Using the TCRdist pipeline, a later analysis assigned CDR3 sequences along with most-parsimonious VDJ recombination scenarios. In a later analysis, every TCR beta chain was defined by the combination of its CDR3 amino acid sequence and its V-gene family, and reads without a unique V-gene family were dropped. To address suspected cross-contamination and a sequencing artifact, a later analysis removed 550 to 750 highly shared, low-generation-probability nucleotide sequences. A later analysis calculated a clonal expansion index for each public chain from normalized within-repertoire ranks of inferred template counts. A later analysis computed generation probabilities with a VDJ recombination model fitted to out-of-frame rearrangements, and checked the results against IGoR. Hypergeometric tests were used in a later analysis to score TCR-TCR, TCR-HLA and TCR-CMV co-occurrence, with a repertoire-size bias correction applied to the TCR pairs. In a later analysis, false discovery rates were estimated by permuting HLA or CMV assignments 20 times. In a later analysis, co-occurring TCRs were grouped with DBSCAN, and TCRdist sequence similarity was added when clustering was performed within HLA-allele-positive subsets. Repertoires with fewer than 30,000 or more than 120,000 public chains were left out of co-occurrence clustering, as were about 5 repertoires with anomalous nucleotide sharing. Entries here come from immuneACCESS through TCRdb and include only in-frame sequences with V and J called. Some clones fail to appear in such tables; in the studies checked, an unresolved V gene covers under half of the shortfall, and the cause of the remainder is unknown. D and trimming were read from the DNA, whereas the V and J calls and clone size are those reported in that table. The sample yields some 200,000 clones; 75% to 80% were counted once. Of the sample, around 1.8% is held by the ten largest clones.

Inclusive of the bounding cysteine and phenylalanine, the CDR3 is 15 residues long. Left in the record is the CDR3 DNA by itself, 45 bases read in frame from the first base. At the junction V is shortened by 7 bases and J by 1 base; bases outside the gene matches: 6. Based on the germline V gene, the CDR1 and CDR2 sequences are MNHNS and SASEGT. The cohort was made up of 500 to 850 healthy bone marrow donors. Cohort members were all nominally healthy when sampled, although unrecorded immune exposures were likely present. The donor tested CMV seronegative, placing the donor among the 350 to 400 seronegative members of the cohort. Each donor provided a peripheral blood sample, and peripheral blood mononuclear cells were used for TCR beta sequencing. The Qiagen DNeasy Blood Extraction Kit was used to extract genomic DNA from the blood cell samples. This sample stems from a study of cytomegalovirus exposure and HLA in healthy donors (dated by TCRdb to 2017 to 2019). For the study in its entirety: An earlier analysis of some 600 of the donors reported about 280 Gb of sequence data and 117 million unique TCR beta sequences obtained from around 190 million T cells. Approximately 300 gigabases of sequencing data and tens of millions of unique TCR sequences were included in an early release covering around 600 HLA-typed donors. Among the approximately 430 genotyped donors, approximately 81% belonged to the genetic ancestry cluster associated with self-reported Caucasian donors. The study was designed to test whether signatures of past pathogen exposure could be identified by cataloging public T cell receptors. The study profiled the T cell repertoires of 500 to 800 subjects by immunosequencing and related them to cytomegalovirus serostatus. Besides the first cohort of roughly 640 subjects, a separate validation cohort made up of 120 different subjects was used. High-throughput TCR immunosequencing, statistical association of individual TCRs with disease status, and machine learning were combined to predict cytomegalovirus infection status. A later analysis re-examined previously published TCR beta repertoires from more than 650 donors and added high-resolution HLA genotyping to investigate patterns of TCR occurrence. Rather than drawing on any new phenotypic data, the later analysis identified candidate immune exposures from TCR beta sequences and the way those sequences occurred across donors. To decide whether each TCR beta V gene segment behaved as functional or pseudogenic, an earlier analysis of over 500 of the donors relied on high-throughput TCR beta sequencing. Donor age, sex, ethnicity and CMV serostatus were collected together with the repertoire data. A later genetic analysis took genome-wide SNP genotypes for about three fifths of the 666 donors and used that subset as a discovery cohort. Every repertoire in the discovery cohort had been generated on one and the same sequencing platform. HLA typing covered class I and class II loci at four-digit resolution. Typing coverage differed by locus: A, B, C, DRB1 and DQB1 were typed in roughly 620-630 donors, DQA1 in roughly 500, DPA1 in 600 to 610, and DPB1 in 472. Because of strong linkage in the cohort, a few DR-DQ haplotypes were treated as single units for association and clustering. Among 300 to 500 genotyped donors of the cohort, an average of approximately 240,000 unique TCR beta nucleotide sequences was sequenced per donor, of which roughly 17% were non-productive.

On the study overall, not on this receptor specifically: A cluster of highly shared sequence variants was judged likely to be a technical artifact of the sequencing pipeline. A further reported finding was that TCR beta sequences accurately predicted the HLA-A and HLA-B alleles for most subjects in the first cohort. In a later analysis, most CMV-associated TCR beta chains were found to appear HLA-restricted, with HLA associations seemingly driven largely by CMV exposure. In a later analysis, around 17,000 TCR beta sequences were associated with specific HLA alleles at a false discovery rate of 0.05. Presence/absence analyses assumed roughly uniform sequencing depth across donors, an assumption that may not hold. Correlated functional status among segregating V segments might reflect linkage disequilibrium, but an unknown experimental factor could not be ruled out. Because some donors lacked HLA typing at each locus, the association tests relied only on the typed subset. Compared with equally common non-associated chains, HLA-associated TCR beta chains in a later analysis were more clonally expanded and had lower generation probabilities. In a later analysis, TCR association rates were found to vary across HLA loci, with the most associated TCRs seen for DRB1 alleles and the fewest for HLA-C alleles. Because counts were too low, seventeen rarely observed V segments, including chromosome 9 orphons, were left out of the earlier analysis of approximately 500 of the donors. Some IMGT-functional V segments, including TRBV6-2 and TRBV6-3, could not be distinguished by the 87-base-pair reads and were therefore excluded. In an earlier analysis of 587 of the donors, most TCR beta V segments appeared in productive rearrangements about 87% or about 30% of the time, broadly matching IMGT annotations. Cytomegalovirus status was reported to be diagnosed by the classifier with high specificity and sensitivity in both the original and validation cohorts. A later genetic analysis reported fewer N-insertions in productive TCRs among donors in an Asian-associated ancestry cluster than the roughly 700-donor mean. The cohort was sequenced for TCR beta chains only, and without alpha or paired-chain data the features that could be detected were limited. In the study, approximately 160 TCR beta chains were listed as associated with cytomegalovirus. Strong co-occurrence of HLA alleles, especially DR and DQ, made assigning TCR associations to individual alleles difficult. The authors suggested that the approach could potentially be extended to other disease states and immunological phenotypes. The only immune exposure information available for the cohort was CMV serostatus. Most TCR sequences were seen in very few donors, while some public TCRs were found in many individuals. Several of the top co-occurrence clusters appeared to be linked to parvovirus B19, influenza, CMV and Epstein-Barr virus, according to a later analysis. V-gene and J-gene trimming of TCR beta chains was associated with a missense DCLRE1C variant in a later genetic analysis, and the association was replicated in an independent cohort. In vitro tests confirmed that a few of the cytomegalovirus-associated TCR beta chains recognize cytomegalovirus antigens.

In this chain, TRBV6-1 is recombined with TRBJ2-7; TRBD2 lines up with 11 middle nucleotides. Specimen: PBMCs. The TCR originated in a man between 18 and 35 years old in good health and CMV-seronegative. CDR3 reads: CASIKGTSGSYEQYF. The nucleotides are TGTGCCAGCATCAAGGGGACTAGCGGTTCCTACGAGCAGTACTTC.